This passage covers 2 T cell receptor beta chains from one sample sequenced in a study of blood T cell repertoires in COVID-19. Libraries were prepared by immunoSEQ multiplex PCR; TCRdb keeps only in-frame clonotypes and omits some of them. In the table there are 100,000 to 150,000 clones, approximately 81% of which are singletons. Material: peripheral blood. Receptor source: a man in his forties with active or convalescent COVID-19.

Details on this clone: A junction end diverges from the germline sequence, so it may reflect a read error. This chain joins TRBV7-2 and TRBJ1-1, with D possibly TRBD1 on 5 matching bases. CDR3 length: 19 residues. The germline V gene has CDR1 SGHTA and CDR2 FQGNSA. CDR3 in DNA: TGTGCCAGCACCTTAATGAAATCGGGGGGGATTAGCATGAACACTGAAGCTTTCTTT. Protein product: CASTLMKSGGISMNTEAFF. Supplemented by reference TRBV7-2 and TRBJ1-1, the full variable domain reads GAGVSQSPSNKVTEKGKDVELRCDPISGHTALYWYRQSLGQGLEFLIYFQGNSAPDKSGLPSDRFSAERTGGSVSTLTIQRTQQEDSAVYLCASTLMKSGGISMNTEAFFGQGTRLTVV.

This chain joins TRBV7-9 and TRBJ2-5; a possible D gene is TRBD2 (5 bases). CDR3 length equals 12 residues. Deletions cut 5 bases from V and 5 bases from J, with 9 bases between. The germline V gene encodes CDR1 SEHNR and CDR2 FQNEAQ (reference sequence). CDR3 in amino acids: CASSTTGETQYF. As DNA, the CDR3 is TGTGCCAGCAGCACCACGGGGGAGACCCAGTACTTC.